This T cell receptor (beta chain) derives from a study of blood T cells in healthy people across ages. As for the study in general: About one barcoded beta molecule per two T cells was the capture yield of template switching.

This clonotype was recorded at least ten times. A second PCR, run for about 7 to 11 cycles, used a sample-barcoded 5' primer plus a J-beta primer mix. Tagging of each cDNA molecule was performed by a template-switch adaptor with 12 random nucleotides. TCRdb ran MiXCR on the 5' RACE reads and lists one entry per CDR3 protein. The data show a few hundred thousand distinct CDR3 sequences, roughly 29% seen once. The TCR sequence derives from a woman in her seventies in good health. Sequenced material: blood.

This CDR3 is CASRDDGSSYEQYF. The CDR3 nucleotides are TGCGCCAGCAGGGATGACGGATCCTCCTACGAGCAGTACTTC. The chain has TRBV10-2 and TRBJ2-7, with no clear D. Trimming removed 6 bases at V and 0 bases at J, with 12 bases between. CDR1 WSHSY and CDR2 SAAADI come from the germline V gene. The CDR3 loop spans 14 amino acids.